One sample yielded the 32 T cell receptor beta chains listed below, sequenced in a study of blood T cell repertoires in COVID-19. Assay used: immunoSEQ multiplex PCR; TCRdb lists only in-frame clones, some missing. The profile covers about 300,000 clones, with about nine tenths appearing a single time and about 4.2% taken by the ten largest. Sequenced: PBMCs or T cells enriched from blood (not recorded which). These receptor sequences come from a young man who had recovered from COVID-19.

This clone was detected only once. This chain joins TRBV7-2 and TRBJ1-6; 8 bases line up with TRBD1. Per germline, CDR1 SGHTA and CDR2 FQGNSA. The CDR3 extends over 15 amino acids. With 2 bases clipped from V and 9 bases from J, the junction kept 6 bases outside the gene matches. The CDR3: CASSLQDRGSSPLHF. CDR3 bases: TGTGCCAGCAGCTTACAAGACAGGGGCAGTTCACCCCTCCACTTT.

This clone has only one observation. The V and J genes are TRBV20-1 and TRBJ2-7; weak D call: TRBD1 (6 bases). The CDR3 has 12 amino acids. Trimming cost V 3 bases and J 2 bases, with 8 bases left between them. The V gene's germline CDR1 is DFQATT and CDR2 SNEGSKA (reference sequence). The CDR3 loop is CSASSGAYEQYF. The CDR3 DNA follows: TGCAGTGCTAGTTCAGGGGCCTACGAGCAGTACTTC.

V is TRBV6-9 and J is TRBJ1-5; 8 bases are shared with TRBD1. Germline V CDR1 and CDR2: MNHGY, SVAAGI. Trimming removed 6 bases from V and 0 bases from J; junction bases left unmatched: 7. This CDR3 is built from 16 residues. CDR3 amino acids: CASSLRGQVSNQPQHF. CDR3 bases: TGTGCCAGCAGCCTACGGGGACAGGTTAGCAATCAGCCCCAGCATTTT.

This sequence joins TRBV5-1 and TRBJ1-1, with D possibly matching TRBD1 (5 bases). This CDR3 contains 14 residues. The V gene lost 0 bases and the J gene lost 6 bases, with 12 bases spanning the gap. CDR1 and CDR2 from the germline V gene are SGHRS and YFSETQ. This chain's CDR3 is CASSLDSPGAEAFF. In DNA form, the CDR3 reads TGCGCCAGCAGCTTGGACAGCCCGGGGGCTGAAGCTTTCTTT.

CDR3: CASKPTASTDTQYF. The CDR3 DNA follows: TGTGCCAGCAAACCAACAGCTAGCACAGATACGCAGTATTTT. V is TRBV27 and J is TRBJ2-3; no firm D call. CDR3 length equals 14 residues. V was shortened by 7 bases and J by 0 bases, with 11 bases between the two germline ends. Per germline, CDR1 MNHEY and CDR2 SMNVEV (reference sequence).

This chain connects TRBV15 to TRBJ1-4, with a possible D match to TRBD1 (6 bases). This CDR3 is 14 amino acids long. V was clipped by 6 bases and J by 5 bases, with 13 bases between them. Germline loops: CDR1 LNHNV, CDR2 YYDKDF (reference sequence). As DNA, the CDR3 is TGTGCCACCAGTCTCGACAGGTACAATGAAAAACTGTTTTTT. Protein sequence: CATSLDRYNEKLFF.

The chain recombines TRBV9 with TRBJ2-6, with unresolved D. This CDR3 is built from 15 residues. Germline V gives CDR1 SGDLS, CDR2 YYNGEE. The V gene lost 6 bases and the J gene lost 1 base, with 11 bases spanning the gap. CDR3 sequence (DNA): TGTGCCAGCACCGACCTAGGTTCTGGGGCCAACGTCCTGACTTTC. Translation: CASTDLGSGANVLTF.

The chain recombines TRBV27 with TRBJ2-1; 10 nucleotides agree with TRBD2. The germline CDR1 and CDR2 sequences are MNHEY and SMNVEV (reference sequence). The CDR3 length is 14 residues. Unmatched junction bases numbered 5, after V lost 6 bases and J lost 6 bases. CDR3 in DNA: TGTGCCAGCAGCCTAGCGGGAGCCGTCAATGAGCAGTTCTTC. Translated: CASSLAGAVNEQFF.

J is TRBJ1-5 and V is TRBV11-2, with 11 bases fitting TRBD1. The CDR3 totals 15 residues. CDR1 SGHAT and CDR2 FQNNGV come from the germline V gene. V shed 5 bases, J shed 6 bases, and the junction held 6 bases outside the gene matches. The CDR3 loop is CASSLGQGAAQPQHF. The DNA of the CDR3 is TGTGCCAGCAGCCTAGGACAGGGGGCTGCTCAGCCCCAGCATTTT.

CDR3 residues: CATSGGKNTEAFF. The CDR3 nucleotides read TGTGCCACCAGTGGAGGGAAGAACACTGAAGCTTTCTTT. The chain recombines TRBV24-1 with TRBJ1-1; D remains unclear. This CDR3 is built from 13 residues. The V gene's germline CDR1 is KGHDR and CDR2 SFDVKD. V gave up 5 bases and J gave up 1 base, with 7 bases separating them.

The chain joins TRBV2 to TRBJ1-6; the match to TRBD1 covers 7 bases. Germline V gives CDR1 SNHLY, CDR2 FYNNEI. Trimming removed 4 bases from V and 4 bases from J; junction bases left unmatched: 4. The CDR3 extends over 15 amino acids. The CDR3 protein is CASSGRDSYNSPLHF. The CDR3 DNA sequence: TGTGCCAGCAGTGGTAGGGACAGTTATAATTCACCCCTCCACTTT.

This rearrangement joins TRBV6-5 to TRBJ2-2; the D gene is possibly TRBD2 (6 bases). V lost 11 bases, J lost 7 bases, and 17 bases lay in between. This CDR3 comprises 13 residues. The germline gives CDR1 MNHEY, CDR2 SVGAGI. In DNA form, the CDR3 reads TGTGCCGGGACTTCGGGTGTTTACGGGGAGCTGTTTTTT. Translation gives CAGTSGVYGELFF.

CDR3 nucleotide sequence: TGCAGCGGCCGACAGGCGACTGAAGCTTTCTTT. Translating it yields CSGRQATEAFF. The chain uses TRBV29-1 and TRBJ1-1; D perhaps matches TRBD1 (6 bases). The CDR3 length is 11 residues. CDR1 and CDR2 from the germline V gene are SQVTM and ANQGSEA. V was cut by 7 bases and J by 5 bases, with 11 bases left in between.

The CDR3 DNA reads as TGTGCCAGCAGCTCTTGGACAGGGAAGGGCTATGGCTACACCTTC. Translating it yields CASSSWTGKGYGYTF. This chain links TRBV5-4 with TRBJ1-2; TRBD1 agrees at 8 bases. V was pared by 3 bases and J by 4 bases, with 8 bases of the junction left unmatched. The CDR3 consists of 15 residues. CDR1 and CDR2 from the germline V gene are SGHNT and YYREEE (reference sequence).

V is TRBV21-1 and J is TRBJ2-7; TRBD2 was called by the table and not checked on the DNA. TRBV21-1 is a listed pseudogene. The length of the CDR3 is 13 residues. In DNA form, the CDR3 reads TGTGCCAGCCGACGGGAGGCCTCCTACGAGCAGTACTTC. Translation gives CASRREASYEQYF.

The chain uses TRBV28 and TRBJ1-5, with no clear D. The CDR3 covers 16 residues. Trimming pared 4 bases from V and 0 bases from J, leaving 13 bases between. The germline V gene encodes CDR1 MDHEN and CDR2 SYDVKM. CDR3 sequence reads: CASSSRTGDSNQPQHF. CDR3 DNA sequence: TGTGCCAGCAGTTCGAGGACTGGAGATAGCAATCAGCCCCAGCATTTT. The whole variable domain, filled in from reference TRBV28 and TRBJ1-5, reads DVKVTQSSRYLVKRTGEKVFLECVQDMDHENMFWYRQDPGLGLRLIYFSYDVKMKEKGDIPEGYSVSREKKERFSLILESASTNQTSMYLCASSSRTGDSNQPQHFGDGTRLSIL.

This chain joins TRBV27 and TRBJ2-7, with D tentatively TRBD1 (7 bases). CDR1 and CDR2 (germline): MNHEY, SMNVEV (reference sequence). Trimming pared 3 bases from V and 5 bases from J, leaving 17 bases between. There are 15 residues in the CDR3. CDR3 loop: CASSFGQVGGHEQYF. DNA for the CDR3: TGTGCCAGCAGTTTCGGACAGGTCGGGGGACACGAGCAGTACTTC.

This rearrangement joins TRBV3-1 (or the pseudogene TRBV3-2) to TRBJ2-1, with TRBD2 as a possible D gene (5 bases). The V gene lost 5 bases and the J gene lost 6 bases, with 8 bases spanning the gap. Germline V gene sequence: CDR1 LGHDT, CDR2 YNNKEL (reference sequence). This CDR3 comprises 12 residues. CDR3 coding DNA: TGTGCCAGCAGCTTCGGACTCAATGAGCAGTTCTTC. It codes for CASSFGLNEQFF.

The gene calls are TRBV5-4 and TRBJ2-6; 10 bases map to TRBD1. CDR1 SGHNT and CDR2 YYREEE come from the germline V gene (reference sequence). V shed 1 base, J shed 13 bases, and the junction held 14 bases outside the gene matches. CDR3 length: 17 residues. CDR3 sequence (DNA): TGTGCCAGCAGCTTGCGGTGGGACAGGGGAACCCAGGGTGTCCTGACTTTC. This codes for CASSLRWDRGTQGVLTF.

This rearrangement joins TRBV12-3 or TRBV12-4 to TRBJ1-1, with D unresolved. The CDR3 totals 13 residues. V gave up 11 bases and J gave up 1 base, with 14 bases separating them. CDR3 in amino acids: CAARRTENTEAFF. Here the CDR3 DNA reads TGTGCCGCCCGTAGAACCGAGAACACTGAAGCTTTCTTT.

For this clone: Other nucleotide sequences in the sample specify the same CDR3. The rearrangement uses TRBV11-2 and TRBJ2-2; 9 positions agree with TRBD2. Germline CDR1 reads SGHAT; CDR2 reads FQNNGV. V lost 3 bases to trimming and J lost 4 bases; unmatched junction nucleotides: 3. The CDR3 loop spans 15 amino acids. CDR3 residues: CASSLGLAGTGELFF. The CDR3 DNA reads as TGTGCCAGCAGCTTGGGACTAGCCGGCACCGGGGAGCTGTTTTTT.

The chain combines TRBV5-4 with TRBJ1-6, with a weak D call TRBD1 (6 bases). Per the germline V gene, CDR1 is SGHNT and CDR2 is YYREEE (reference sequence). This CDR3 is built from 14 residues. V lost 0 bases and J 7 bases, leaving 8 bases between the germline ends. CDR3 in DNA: TGTGCCAGCAGCTTGGGACAGGTGAATTCACCCCTCCACTTT. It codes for CASSLGQVNSPLHF.

DNA of the CDR3: TGTGCCAGCAGTCGGGACATGGACACTGAAGCTTTCTTT. It encodes CASSRDMDTEAFF. V is TRBV6-5 and J is TRBJ1-1, with a weak D call TRBD1 (6 bases). Germline V CDR1 and CDR2: MNHEY, SVGAGI. V was clipped by 5 bases and J by 3 bases, with 10 bases between them. The CDR3 loop spans 13 amino acids.

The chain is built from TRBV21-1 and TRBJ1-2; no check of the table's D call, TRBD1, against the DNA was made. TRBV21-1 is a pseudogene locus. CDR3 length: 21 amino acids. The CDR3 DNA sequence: TGTGCCAGCAGCAAAGAACCCCGAAAAGTAACAGGGGGCGCGTCGGATATCGGCTACACCTTC. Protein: CASSKEPRKVTGGASDIGYTF.

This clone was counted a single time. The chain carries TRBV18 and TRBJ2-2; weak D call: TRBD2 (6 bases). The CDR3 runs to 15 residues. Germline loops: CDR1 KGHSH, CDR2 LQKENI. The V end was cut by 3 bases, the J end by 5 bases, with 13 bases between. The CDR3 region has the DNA TGTGCCAGCTCACCTCGACTGGGGGGAACCGGGGAGCTGTTTTTT. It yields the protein CASSPRLGGTGELFF.

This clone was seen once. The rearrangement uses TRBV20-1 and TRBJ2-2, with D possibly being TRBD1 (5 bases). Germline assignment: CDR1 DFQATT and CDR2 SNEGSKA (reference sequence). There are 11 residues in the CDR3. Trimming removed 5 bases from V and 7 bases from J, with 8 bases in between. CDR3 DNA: TGCAGTGCTGGACAAAACGGGGAGCTGTTTTTT. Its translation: CSAGQNGELFF.

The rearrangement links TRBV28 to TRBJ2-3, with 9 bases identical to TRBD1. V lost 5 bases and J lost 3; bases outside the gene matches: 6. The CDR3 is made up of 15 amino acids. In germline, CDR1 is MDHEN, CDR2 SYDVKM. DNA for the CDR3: TGTGCCAGCAGTCGAGAACAGGGGGCTACAGATACGCAGTATTTT. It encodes CASSREQGATDTQYF.

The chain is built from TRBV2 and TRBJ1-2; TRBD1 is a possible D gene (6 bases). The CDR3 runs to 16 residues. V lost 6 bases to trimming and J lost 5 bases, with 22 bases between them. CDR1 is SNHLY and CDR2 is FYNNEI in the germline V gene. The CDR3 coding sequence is TGTGCCAGCAGCGGACAAACGCCGGGACAAGGATATGGCTACACCTTC. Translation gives CASSGQTPGQGYGYTF.

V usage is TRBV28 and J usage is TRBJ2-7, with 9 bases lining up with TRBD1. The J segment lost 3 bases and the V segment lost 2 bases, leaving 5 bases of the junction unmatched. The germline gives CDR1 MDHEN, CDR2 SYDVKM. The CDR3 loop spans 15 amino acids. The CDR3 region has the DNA TGTGCCAGCAGTTTACCGACAGGGGGAGGCTACGAGCAGTACTTC. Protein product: CASSLPTGGGYEQYF.

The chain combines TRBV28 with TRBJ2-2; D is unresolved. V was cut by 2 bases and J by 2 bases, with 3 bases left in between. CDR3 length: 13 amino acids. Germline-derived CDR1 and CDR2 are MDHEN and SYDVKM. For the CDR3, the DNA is TGTGCCAGCAGTTTAGGCAACACCGGGGAGCTGTTTTTT. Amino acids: CASSLGNTGELFF. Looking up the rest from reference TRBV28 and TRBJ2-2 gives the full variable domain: DVKVTQSSRYLVKRTGEKVFLECVQDMDHENMFWYRQDPGLGLRLIYFSYDVKMKEKGDIPEGYSVSREKKERFSLILESASTNQTSMYLCASSLGNTGELFFGEGSRLTVL.

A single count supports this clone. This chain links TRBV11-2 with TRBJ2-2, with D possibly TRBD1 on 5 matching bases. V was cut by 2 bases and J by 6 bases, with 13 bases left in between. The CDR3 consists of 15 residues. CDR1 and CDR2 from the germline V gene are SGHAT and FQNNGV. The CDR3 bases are TGTGCCAGCAGCTTATACAGGTTGCAAGCCGGGGAGCTGTTTTTT. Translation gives CASSLYRLQAGELFF.

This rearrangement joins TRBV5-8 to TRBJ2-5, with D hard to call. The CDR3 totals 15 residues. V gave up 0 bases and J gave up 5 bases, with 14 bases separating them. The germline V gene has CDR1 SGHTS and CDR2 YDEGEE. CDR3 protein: CASSLEVSGFETQYF. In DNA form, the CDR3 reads TGTGCCAGCAGCTTGGAAGTCTCGGGTTTTGAGACCCAGTACTTC. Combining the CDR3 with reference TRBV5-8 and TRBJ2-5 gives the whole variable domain EAGVTQSPTHLIKTRGQQATLRCSPISGHTSVYWYQQALGLGLQFLLWYDEGEERNRGNFPPRFSGRQFPNYSSELNVNALELEDSALYLCASSLEVSGFETQYFGPGTRLLVL.